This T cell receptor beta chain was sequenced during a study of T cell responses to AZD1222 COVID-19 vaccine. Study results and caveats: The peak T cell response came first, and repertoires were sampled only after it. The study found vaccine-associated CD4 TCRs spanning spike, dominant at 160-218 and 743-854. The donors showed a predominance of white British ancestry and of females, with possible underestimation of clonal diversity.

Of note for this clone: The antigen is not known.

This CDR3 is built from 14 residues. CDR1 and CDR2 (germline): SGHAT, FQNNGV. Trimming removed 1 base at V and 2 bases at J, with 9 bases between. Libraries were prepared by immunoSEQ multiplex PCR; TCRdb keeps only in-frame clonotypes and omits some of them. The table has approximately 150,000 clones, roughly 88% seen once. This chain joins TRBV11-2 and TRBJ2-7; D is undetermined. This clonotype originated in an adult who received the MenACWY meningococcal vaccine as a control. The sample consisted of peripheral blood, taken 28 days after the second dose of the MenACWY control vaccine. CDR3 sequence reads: CASSLGGKPYEQYF. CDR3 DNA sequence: TGTGCCAGCAGCTTAGGGGGTAAGCCCTACGAGCAGTACTTC.